These T cell receptor beta chains were read from a single sample in a study of shared clonotypes between healthy human individuals. Sequenced by immunoSEQ multiplex PCR; TCRdb stores in-frame clones only, minus some. The sample consists of 450,000 to 500,000 clones, approximately 81% of them appearing once. The sequenced material came from PBMCs. The receptors shown here come from a woman aged 40 to 50 in good health. Some clones in this sample may be carry-over from other donors' samples. The CDR3 runs from the conserved cysteine through the conserved F or W. A D gene is named only where the DNA matches it firmly. A row's size may be missing; if present it is once, few, many or a size class.

v_call: TRBV7-2
d_call: TRBD1
clone_size: NA
j_call: TRBJ2-1
cdr3_nt: TGTGCCAGCAGCTTATCCGGGACAGGAAACTACAATGAGCAGTTCTTC
cdr3_aa: CASSLSGTGNYNEQFF

v_call: TRBV4-1
d_call: TRBD2
clone_size: NA
j_call: TRBJ2-7
cdr3_nt: TGCGCCAGCAGCCAAGGGGCTAGCGGGACCGGGACCTCCTACGAGCAGTACTTC
cdr3_aa: CASSQGASGTGTSYEQYF

v_call: TRBV25-1
d_call: TRBD1
clone_size: once
j_call: TRBJ1-1
cdr3_nt: TGTGCCAGCAGTGACTCCGACAGGGGCTCTAGAGCTTTCTTT
cdr3_aa: CASSDSDRGSRAFF

v_call: TRBV25-1
d_call: NA
clone_size: NA
j_call: TRBJ2-3
cdr3_nt: TGTGCCAGCAGTAGTCAGGACACAGATACGCAGTATTTT
cdr3_aa: CASSSQDTDTQYF

v_call: TRBV19
d_call: NA
clone_size: few
j_call: TRBJ2-6
cdr3_nt: TGTGCCAGTAGTAAGGGTTCGGGGGCCAACGTCCTGACTTTC
cdr3_aa: CASSKGSGANVLTF

v_call: TRBV4-1
d_call: NA
clone_size: NA
j_call: TRBJ1-1
cdr3_nt: TGCGCCAGCAGCCAAGATGATACAGGGAGCACTGAAGCTTTCTTT
cdr3_aa: CASSQDDTGSTEAFF

v_call: TRBV18
d_call: TRBD1
clone_size: NA
j_call: TRBJ2-5
cdr3_nt: TGTGCCAGCTCACCACCGGACAGGAGGGAGACCCAGTACTTC
cdr3_aa: CASSPPDRRETQYF

v_call: TRBV14
d_call: NA
clone_size: NA
j_call: TRBJ2-2
cdr3_nt: TGTGCCAGCAGCGACAGAGTAGTCGGGGAGCTGTTTTTT
cdr3_aa: CASSDRVVGELFF

v_call: TRBV11-2
d_call: NA
clone_size: NA
j_call: TRBJ2-1
cdr3_nt: TGTGCCAGCAGCGTCAACAGTATTAATGAGCAGTTCTTC
cdr3_aa: CASSVNSINEQFF

v_call: TRBV4-3
d_call: NA
clone_size: few
j_call: TRBJ2-7
cdr3_nt: TGCGCCAGCAGCCAAGCGGACGGAACCTACGAGCAGTACTTC
cdr3_aa: CASSQADGTYEQYF

v_call: TRBV7-3
d_call: TRBD2
clone_size: NA
j_call: TRBJ2-7
cdr3_nt: TGCCAGCAGGGGCGGTGGGGACTAGCGACTTACGAGCAGTACTTC
cdr3_aa: CQQGRWGLATYEQYF

v_call: TRBV18
d_call: NA
clone_size: few
j_call: TRBJ1-2
cdr3_nt: TGTGCCAGCTCACCCCAAGGTGGCGGAGAAAACTATGGCTACACCTTC
cdr3_aa: CASSPQGGGENYGYTF

v_call: TRBV11-2
d_call: NA
clone_size: NA
j_call: TRBJ2-3
cdr3_nt: TGTGCCAGCAGCTCCCTTCTAGCGAGCACAGATACGCAGTATTTT
cdr3_aa: CASSSLLASTDTQYF

v_call: TRBV25-1
d_call: NA
clone_size: many
j_call: TRBJ1-2
cdr3_nt: TGTGCCACCTCTTACGACAACTATGGCTACACCTTC
cdr3_aa: CATSYDNYGYTF

v_call: TRBV30
d_call: TRBD2
clone_size: NA
j_call: TRBJ2-7
cdr3_nt: TGTGCCTGCAAACCGGGACTAGCGGGAGGCGAGCAGTACTTC
cdr3_aa: CACKPGLAGGEQYF

v_call: TRBV28
d_call: TRBD1
clone_size: NA
j_call: TRBJ2-2
cdr3_nt: TGTGCCAGCAGCCGGACAGGGTCCGGCGGGACCAACACCGGGGAGCTGTTTTTT
cdr3_aa: CASSRTGSGGTNTGELFF

v_call: TRBV6-1
d_call: NA
clone_size: NA
j_call: TRBJ1-2
cdr3_nt: TGTGCCAGCAGGAAGACAGTCGGCTACACCTTC
cdr3_aa: CASRKTVGYTF

v_call: TRBV7-2
d_call: NA
clone_size: NA
j_call: TRBJ1-1
cdr3_nt: TGTGCCAGCAGCGCGACAGTTGGCACTGAAGCTTTCTTT
cdr3_aa: CASSATVGTEAFF

v_call: TRBV5-4
d_call: TRBD1
clone_size: NA
j_call: TRBJ2-1
cdr3_nt: TGTGCCAGCAGCCCGGACAGGAGCTCCTACAATGAGCAGTTCTTC
cdr3_aa: CASSPDRSSYNEQFF

v_call: TRBV29-1
d_call: NA
clone_size: many
j_call: TRBJ2-7
cdr3_nt: TGCAGCGTTTCGGGGGAGGCCTACGAGCAGTACTTC
cdr3_aa: CSVSGEAYEQYF

v_call: TRBV7-9
d_call: NA
clone_size: NA
j_call: TRBJ1-5
cdr3_nt: TGTGCCAGCAGCCCCCCAGGGCGAGAGCCCCAGCATTTT
cdr3_aa: CASSPPGREPQHF

v_call: TRBV6-5
d_call: TRBD1
clone_size: NA
j_call: TRBJ1-5
cdr3_nt: TGTGCCAGCAGGGCGGGACAGGGGGCCAATCAGCCCCAGCATTTT
cdr3_aa: CASRAGQGANQPQHF

v_call: TRBV4-1
d_call: NA
clone_size: many
j_call: TRBJ2-7
cdr3_nt: TGCGCCAGCAGCCAAGGGTCGGGTGGCGAGCAGTACTTC
cdr3_aa: CASSQGSGGEQYF

v_call: TRBV15
d_call: NA
clone_size: NA
j_call: TRBJ2-3
cdr3_nt: TGTGCCACCAGCCCTCGTCGGGACATCAGCACAGATACGCAGTATTTT
cdr3_aa: CATSPRRDISTDTQYF

v_call: TRBV21-1
d_call: NA
clone_size: NA
j_call: TRBJ1-1
cdr3_nt: TGTGCCAGCAGCAAAGCGAGTAAAAGTTCAGTACAGGGGGTCCCCCGGCGAGGCACTGAAGCTTTCTTT
cdr3_aa: CASSKASKSSVQGVPRRGTEAFF

v_call: TRBV18
d_call: NA
clone_size: NA
j_call: TRBJ1-1
cdr3_nt: TGTGCCAGCTCAACGTACAGCACTGAAGCTTTCTTT
cdr3_aa: CASSTYSTEAFF

v_call: TRBV21-1
d_call: NA
clone_size: NA
j_call: TRBJ2-7
cdr3_nt: TGTGCCAGCAGCCGACTAGCGGGAGTCATCTGTTACGAGCAGTACTTC
cdr3_aa: CASSRLAGVICYEQYF

v_call: TRBV5-1
d_call: TRBD2
clone_size: NA
j_call: TRBJ2-4
cdr3_nt: TGCGCCAGCAGCTTGGCCACTAGCGGAGGAGCCAAAAACATTCAGTACTTC
cdr3_aa: CASSLATSGGAKNIQYF

v_call: TRBV28
d_call: TRBD2
clone_size: few
j_call: TRBJ2-1
cdr3_nt: TGTGCCAGCAGTGAAGCGGGAGCGTTCTACAATGAGCAGTTCTTC
cdr3_aa: CASSEAGAFYNEQFF

v_call: TRBV5-6
d_call: NA
clone_size: NA
j_call: TRBJ2-7
cdr3_nt: TGTGCCAGCAGCTCCCGACCCTCCGAGCAGTACTTC
cdr3_aa: CASSSRPSEQYF

v_call: TRBV7-9
d_call: NA
clone_size: NA
j_call: TRBJ1-2
cdr3_nt: TGTGCCAGCAGCTTAGGCGCAGTGAGGGATACCTATGGCTACACCTTC
cdr3_aa: CASSLGAVRDTYGYTF

v_call: TRBV23-1
d_call: NA
clone_size: many
j_call: TRBJ2-1
cdr3_nt: TGCGCCAGCCGTAAACGTAGGGGGGCCCTCAATGAGCAGTTCTTC
cdr3_aa: CASRKRRGALNEQFF

v_call: TRBV15
d_call: TRBD1
clone_size: NA
j_call: TRBJ2-7
cdr3_nt: TGTGCCACCAGCAGAGACCAACAGGGGTACGAGCAGTACTTC
cdr3_aa: CATSRDQQGYEQYF

v_call: TRBV19
d_call: NA
clone_size: NA
j_call: TRBJ2-2
cdr3_nt: TGTGCCAGTAGTATGAGCGGAAACACCGGGGAGCTGTTTTTT
cdr3_aa: CASSMSGNTGELFF

v_call: TRBV28
d_call: NA
clone_size: once
j_call: TRBJ1-1
cdr3_nt: TGTGCCAGCACCCCTGGGGGCGGCACTGAAGCTTTCTTT
cdr3_aa: CASTPGGGTEAFF

v_call: TRBV7-3
d_call: TRBD1
clone_size: NA
j_call: TRBJ2-7
cdr3_nt: TGTGCCAGCAGCCTCACGACAGGGAGTTACGAGCAGTACTTC
cdr3_aa: CASSLTTGSYEQYF

v_call: TRBV6-4
d_call: NA
clone_size: NA
j_call: TRBJ1-5
cdr3_nt: TGTGCCAGCAGTGGACAGGCCGATAGCAATCAGCCCCAGCATTTT
cdr3_aa: CASSGQADSNQPQHF

v_call: TRBV11-3
d_call: TRBD2
clone_size: NA
j_call: TRBJ2-1
cdr3_nt: TGTGCCAGCAGCTTAGGTACGGTGGGAGGGCGTCGGGAGCAGTTCTTC
cdr3_aa: CASSLGTVGGRREQFF

v_call: TRBV19
d_call: TRBD1
clone_size: NA
j_call: TRBJ2-7
cdr3_nt: TGTGCCAGTAGTACAAGGGACAGACACCTCTACGAGCAGTACTTC
cdr3_aa: CASSTRDRHLYEQYF

v_call: TRBV11-2
d_call: TRBD2
clone_size: NA
j_call: TRBJ2-5
cdr3_nt: TGTGCCAGCAGCTTAAGCGGGAGGGCGCGGGAGACCCAGTACTTC
cdr3_aa: CASSLSGRARETQYF

v_call: TRBV5-1
d_call: TRBD1
clone_size: NA
j_call: TRBJ1-4
cdr3_nt: TGCGCCAGCAGCTTCCAAGGGACAGACAATGAAAAACTGTTTTTT
cdr3_aa: CASSFQGTDNEKLFF

v_call: TRBV7-8
d_call: NA
clone_size: NA
j_call: TRBJ2-2
cdr3_nt: TGTGCCAGCAGCTTAGTCTCAGGGTCGAACACCGGGGAGCTGTTTTTT
cdr3_aa: CASSLVSGSNTGELFF

v_call: TRBV5-4
d_call: NA
clone_size: NA
j_call: TRBJ2-5
cdr3_nt: TGTGCCAGCAGCTTCAATAGCGGTCAAGAGACCCAGTACTTC
cdr3_aa: CASSFNSGQETQYF

v_call: TRBV2
d_call: NA
clone_size: once
j_call: TRBJ2-3
cdr3_nt: TGTGCCAGCACCAAGAGAGATACGCAGTATTTT
cdr3_aa: CASTKRDTQYF

v_call: TRBV5-4
d_call: NA
clone_size: many
j_call: TRBJ1-2
cdr3_nt: TGTGCCAGCAGCCCCCGACAGTCCGAGGGCTACACCTTC
cdr3_aa: CASSPRQSEGYTF

v_call: TRBV5-6
d_call: NA
clone_size: NA
j_call: TRBJ1-2
cdr3_nt: TGTGCCAGCAGCTTGGCCGGGGACGAGAACTATGGCTACACCTTC
cdr3_aa: CASSLAGDENYGYTF

v_call: TRBV28
d_call: NA
clone_size: NA
j_call: TRBJ2-7
cdr3_nt: TGTGCCACCCCAACCCTCTTGGACTACGAGCAGTACTTC
cdr3_aa: CATPTLLDYEQYF

v_call: TRBV5-1
d_call: NA
clone_size: NA
j_call: TRBJ2-6
cdr3_nt: TGCGCCAGCAGCCTACAGGACGCTGGGGCCAACGTCCTGACTTTC
cdr3_aa: CASSLQDAGANVLTF

v_call: TRBV21-1
d_call: NA
clone_size: few
j_call: TRBJ2-7
cdr3_nt: TGTGCCAGCAGCACACAGGGTCCCGACGAGCAGTACTTC
cdr3_aa: CASSTQGPDEQYF

v_call: TRBV5-1
d_call: NA
clone_size: NA
j_call: TRBJ1-2
cdr3_nt: TGCGCCAGCAGCTTGGAGGTACAGGTCCATGGCTACACCTTC
cdr3_aa: CASSLEVQVHGYTF

v_call: TRBV11-2
d_call: TRBD1
clone_size: NA
j_call: TRBJ1-2
cdr3_nt: TGTGCCAGCAGCTTAGCCCGTGGACAGGGAACAAAATATGGCTACACCTTC
cdr3_aa: CASSLARGQGTKYGYTF

v_call: TRBV7-8
d_call: NA
clone_size: NA
j_call: TRBJ1-3
cdr3_nt: TGTGCCAGCACCCCAGCGGGTCAAAGCTCTGGAAACACCATATATTTT
cdr3_aa: CASTPAGQSSGNTIYF

v_call: TRBV18
d_call: NA
clone_size: NA
j_call: TRBJ1-1
cdr3_nt: TGTGCCAGCTCACCAAGGTATTTTGCTGGGCGGTCTTTTTCTGAAGCTTTCTTT
cdr3_aa: CASSPRYFAGRSFSEAFF

v_call: TRBV29-1
d_call: NA
clone_size: NA
j_call: TRBJ2-5
cdr3_nt: TGCAGCGCCCGGGACACTGTGGGTGAGCAGTACTTC
cdr3_aa: CSARDTVGEQYF

v_call: TRBV18
d_call: NA
clone_size: NA
j_call: TRBJ2-7
cdr3_nt: TGTGCCAGCTCACCGGGGGGGGGCGCCTACGAGCAGTACTTC
cdr3_aa: CASSPGGGAYEQYF

v_call: TRBV19
d_call: NA
clone_size: NA
j_call: TRBJ2-5
cdr3_nt: TGTGCCAGTAGTAGCGATAGGAAAGAGACCCAGTACTTC
cdr3_aa: CASSSDRKETQYF

v_call: TRBV28
d_call: NA
clone_size: NA
j_call: TRBJ2-7
cdr3_nt: TGTGCCAGCAGTTGGCTACAGCCCTACGAGCAGTACTTC
cdr3_aa: CASSWLQPYEQYF

v_call: TRBV10-2
d_call: NA
clone_size: NA
j_call: TRBJ1-3
cdr3_nt: TGCGCCAGCAGTGCCGGGGGCCACGACGCCTCTGGAAACACCATATATTTT
cdr3_aa: CASSAGGHDASGNTIYF